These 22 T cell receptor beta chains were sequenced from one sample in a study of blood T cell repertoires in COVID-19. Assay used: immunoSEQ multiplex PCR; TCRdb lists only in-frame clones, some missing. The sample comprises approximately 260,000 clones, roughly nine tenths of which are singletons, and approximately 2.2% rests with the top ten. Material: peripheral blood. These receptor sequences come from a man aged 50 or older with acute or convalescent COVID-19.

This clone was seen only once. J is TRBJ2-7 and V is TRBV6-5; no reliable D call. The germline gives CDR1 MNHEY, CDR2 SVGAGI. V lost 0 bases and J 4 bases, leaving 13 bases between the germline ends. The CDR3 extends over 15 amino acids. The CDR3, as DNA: TGTGCCAGCAGTTACTCGGCCTCAGGTTCTTACGAGCAGTACTTC. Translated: CASSYSASGSYEQYF.

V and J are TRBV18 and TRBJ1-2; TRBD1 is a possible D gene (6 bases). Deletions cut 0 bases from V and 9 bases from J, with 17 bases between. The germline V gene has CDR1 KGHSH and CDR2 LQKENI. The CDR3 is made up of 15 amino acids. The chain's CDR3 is CASSPPGRPGDSYTF. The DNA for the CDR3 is TGTGCCAGCTCACCACCCGGTAGGCCAGGGGATAGCTACACCTTC.

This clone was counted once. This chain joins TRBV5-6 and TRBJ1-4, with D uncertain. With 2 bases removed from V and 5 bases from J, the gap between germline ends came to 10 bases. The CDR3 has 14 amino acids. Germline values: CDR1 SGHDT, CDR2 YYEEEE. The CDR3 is CASSFAGRNEKLFF. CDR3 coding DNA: TGTGCCAGCAGCTTTGCGGGCAGGAATGAAAAACTGTTTTTT.

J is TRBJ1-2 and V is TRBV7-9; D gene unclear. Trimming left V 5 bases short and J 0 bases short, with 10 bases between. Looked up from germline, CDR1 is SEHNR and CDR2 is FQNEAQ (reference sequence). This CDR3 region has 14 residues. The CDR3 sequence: CASSLSDSNYGYTF. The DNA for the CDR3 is TGTGCCAGCAGCCTATCAGACTCTAACTATGGCTACACCTTC.

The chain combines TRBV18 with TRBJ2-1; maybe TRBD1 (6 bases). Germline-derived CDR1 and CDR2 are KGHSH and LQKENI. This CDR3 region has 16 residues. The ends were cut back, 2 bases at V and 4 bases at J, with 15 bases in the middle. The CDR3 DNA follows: TGTGCCAGCTCACCAGTGAGCGGACAGCTTTACAATGAGCAGTTCTTC. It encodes CASSPVSGQLYNEQFF.

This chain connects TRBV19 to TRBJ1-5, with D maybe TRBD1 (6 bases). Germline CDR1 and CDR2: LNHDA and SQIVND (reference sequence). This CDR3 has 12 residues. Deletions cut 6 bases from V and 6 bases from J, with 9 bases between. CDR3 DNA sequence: TGTGCCAGTAGCGACAGGTTTCAGCCCCAGCATTTT. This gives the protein CASSDRFQPQHF.

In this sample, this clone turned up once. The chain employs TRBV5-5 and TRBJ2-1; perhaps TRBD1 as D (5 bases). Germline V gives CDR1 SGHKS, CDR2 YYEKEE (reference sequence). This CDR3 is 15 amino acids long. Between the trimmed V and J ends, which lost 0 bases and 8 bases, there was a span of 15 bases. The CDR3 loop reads CASSLESRARDEQFF. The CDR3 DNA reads TGTGCCAGCAGCTTGGAGTCCAGGGCTCGCGATGAGCAGTTCTTC. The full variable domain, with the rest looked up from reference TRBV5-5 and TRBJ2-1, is DAGVTQSPTHLIKTRGQQVTLRCSPISGHKSVSWYQQVLGQGPQFIFQYYEKEERGRGNFPDRFSARQFPNYSSELNVNALLLGDSALYLCASSLESRARDEQFFGPGTRLTVL.

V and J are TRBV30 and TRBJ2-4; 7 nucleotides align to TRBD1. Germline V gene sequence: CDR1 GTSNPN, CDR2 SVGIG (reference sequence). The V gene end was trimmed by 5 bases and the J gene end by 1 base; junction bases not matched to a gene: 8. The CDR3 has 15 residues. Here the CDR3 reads CAWGRGREAKNIQYF. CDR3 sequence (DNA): TGTGCCTGGGGTAGGGGGCGAGAGGCCAAAAACATTCAGTACTTC.

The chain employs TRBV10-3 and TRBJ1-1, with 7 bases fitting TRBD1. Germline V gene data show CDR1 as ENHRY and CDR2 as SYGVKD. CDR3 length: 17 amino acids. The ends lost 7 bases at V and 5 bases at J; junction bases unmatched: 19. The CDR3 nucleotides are TGTGCCATCACAAAGGGGCTTACCGGGACAGCTACTACTGAAGCTTTCTTT. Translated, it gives CAITKGLTGTATTEAFF.

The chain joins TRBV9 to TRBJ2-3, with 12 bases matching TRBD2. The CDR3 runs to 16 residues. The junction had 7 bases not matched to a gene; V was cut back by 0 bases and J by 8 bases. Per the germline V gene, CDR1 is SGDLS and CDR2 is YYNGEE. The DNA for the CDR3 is TGTGCCAGCAGCGTAGGTTCTAGCGGGGGGGTTGCTACGCAGTATTTT. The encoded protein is CASSVGSSGGVATQYF. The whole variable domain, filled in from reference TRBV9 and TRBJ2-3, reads DSGVTQTPKHLITATGQRVTLRCSPRSGDLSVYWYQQSLDQGLQFLIQYYNGEERAKGNILERFSAQQFPDLHSELNLSSLELGDSALYFCASSVGSSGGVATQYFGPGTRLTVL.

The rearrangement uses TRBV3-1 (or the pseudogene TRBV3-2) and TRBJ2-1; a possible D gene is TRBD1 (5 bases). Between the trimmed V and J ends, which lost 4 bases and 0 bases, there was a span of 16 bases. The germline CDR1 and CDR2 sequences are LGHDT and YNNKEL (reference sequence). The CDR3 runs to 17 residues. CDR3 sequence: CASSPQGGVSSYNEQFF. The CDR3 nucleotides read TGTGCCAGCAGCCCCCAGGGCGGAGTGAGCTCCTACAATGAGCAGTTCTTC.

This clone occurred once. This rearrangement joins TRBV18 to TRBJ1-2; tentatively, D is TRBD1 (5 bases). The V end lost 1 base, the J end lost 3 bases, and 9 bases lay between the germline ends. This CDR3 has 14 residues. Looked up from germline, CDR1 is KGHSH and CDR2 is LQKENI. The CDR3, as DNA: TGTGCCAGCTCACCACAGGAGGGGTACTATGGCTACACCTTC. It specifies CASSPQEGYYGYTF.

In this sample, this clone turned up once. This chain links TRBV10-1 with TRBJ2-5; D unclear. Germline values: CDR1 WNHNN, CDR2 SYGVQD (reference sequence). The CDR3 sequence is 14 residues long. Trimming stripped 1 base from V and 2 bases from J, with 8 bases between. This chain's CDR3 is CASSEFLGQETQYF. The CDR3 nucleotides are TGCGCCAGCAGTGAGTTTCTAGGTCAAGAGACCCAGTACTTC.

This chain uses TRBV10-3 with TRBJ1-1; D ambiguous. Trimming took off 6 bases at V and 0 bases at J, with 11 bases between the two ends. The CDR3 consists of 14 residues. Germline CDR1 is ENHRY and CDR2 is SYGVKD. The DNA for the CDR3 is TGTGCCATCAGACGCGGCCAGTTGAACACTGAAGCTTTCTTT. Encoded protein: CAIRRGQLNTEAFF.

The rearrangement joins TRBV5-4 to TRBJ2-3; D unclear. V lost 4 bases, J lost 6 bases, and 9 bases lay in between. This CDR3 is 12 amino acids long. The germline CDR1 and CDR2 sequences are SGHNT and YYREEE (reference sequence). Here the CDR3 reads CASSPREDTQYF. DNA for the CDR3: TGTGCCAGCAGCCCCCGCGAGGATACGCAGTATTTT.

The CDR3 DNA sequence: TGTGCTAGTGGTTTGGTCCTTAGCGGGGGGCCACGCATCCACTACAATGAGCAGTTCTTC. This encodes CASGLVLSGGPRIHYNEQFF. This rearrangement joins TRBV12-5 to TRBJ2-1; TRBD2 matches 10 bases. This CDR3 region has 20 residues. J gave up 3 bases and V 0 bases, and 14 bases lay outside the gene matches. Germline V gives CDR1 LGHNT, CDR2 FRNRAP.

CDR3 nucleotide sequence: TGCGCCAGCAGCTCCGGGACAGGGAGGGAGACCCAGTACTTC. Translation gives CASSSGTGRETQYF. V gene TRBV5-1 combines with J gene TRBJ2-5; 9 bases agree with TRBD1. V dropped 3 bases and J dropped 5; count of bases not matched to a gene: 5. The CDR3 is 14 residues long. Germline values: CDR1 SGHRS, CDR2 YFSETQ.

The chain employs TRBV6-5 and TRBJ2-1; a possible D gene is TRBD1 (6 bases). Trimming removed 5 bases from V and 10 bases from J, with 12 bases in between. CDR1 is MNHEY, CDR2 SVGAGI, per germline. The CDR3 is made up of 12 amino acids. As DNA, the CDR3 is TGTGCCAGCAGTAACACAGGGAAAGAGCAGTTCTTC. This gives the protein CASSNTGKEQFF.

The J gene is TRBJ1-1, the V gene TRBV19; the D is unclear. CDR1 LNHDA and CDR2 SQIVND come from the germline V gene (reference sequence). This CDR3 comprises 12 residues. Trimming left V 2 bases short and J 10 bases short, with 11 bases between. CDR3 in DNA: TGTGCCAGTAGTATAACCCCGCGGATAGCTTTCTTT. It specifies CASSITPRIAFF.

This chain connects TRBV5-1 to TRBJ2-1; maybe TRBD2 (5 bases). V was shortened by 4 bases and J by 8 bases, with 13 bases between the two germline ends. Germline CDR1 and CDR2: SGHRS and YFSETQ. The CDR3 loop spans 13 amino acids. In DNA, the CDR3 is TGCGCCAGCAGCCTAGCTTATACGGATGAGCAGTTCTTC. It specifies CASSLAYTDEQFF.

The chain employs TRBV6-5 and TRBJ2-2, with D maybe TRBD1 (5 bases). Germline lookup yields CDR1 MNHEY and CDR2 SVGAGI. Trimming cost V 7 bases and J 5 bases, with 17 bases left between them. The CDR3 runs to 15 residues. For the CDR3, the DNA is TGTGCCAGCACCGTAGACAGCCCTAAGACCGGGGAGCTGTTTTTT. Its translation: CASTVDSPKTGELFF.

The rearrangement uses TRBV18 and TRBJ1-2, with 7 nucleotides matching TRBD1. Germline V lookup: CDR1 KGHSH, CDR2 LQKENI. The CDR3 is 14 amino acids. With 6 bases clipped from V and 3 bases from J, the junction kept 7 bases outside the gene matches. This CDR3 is CASSSGQEYYGYTF. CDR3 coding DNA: TGTGCCAGCTCGTCCGGACAGGAATACTATGGCTACACCTTC.